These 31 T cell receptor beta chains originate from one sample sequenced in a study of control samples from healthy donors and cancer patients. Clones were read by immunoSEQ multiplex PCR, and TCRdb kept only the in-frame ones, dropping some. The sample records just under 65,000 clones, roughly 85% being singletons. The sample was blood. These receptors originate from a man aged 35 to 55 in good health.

The CDR3 protein is CASSRGLVTDTQYF. In DNA form, the CDR3 reads TGCGCCAGCAGCCGGGGACTAGTCACAGATACGCAGTATTTT. The chain employs TRBV5-1 and TRBJ2-3, with TRBD2 matching 8 bases. This CDR3 region has 14 residues. Germline V gene lookup returns CDR1 SGHRS and CDR2 YFSETQ. J gave up 2 bases and V 4 bases, and 3 bases lay outside the gene matches.

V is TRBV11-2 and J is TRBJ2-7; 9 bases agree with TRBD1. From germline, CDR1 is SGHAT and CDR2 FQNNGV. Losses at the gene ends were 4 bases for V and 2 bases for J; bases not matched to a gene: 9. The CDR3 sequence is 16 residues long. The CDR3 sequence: CASSSTRRQGAYEQYF. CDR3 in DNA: TGTGCCAGCAGCTCGACCCGTCGACAGGGGGCCTACGAGCAGTACTTC.

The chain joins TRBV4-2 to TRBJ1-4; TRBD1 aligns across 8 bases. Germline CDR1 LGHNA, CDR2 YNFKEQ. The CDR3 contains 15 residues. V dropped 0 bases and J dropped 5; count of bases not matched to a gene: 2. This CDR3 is CASSQDQGANEKLFF. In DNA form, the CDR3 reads TGTGCCAGCAGCCAAGATCAGGGGGCAAATGAAAAACTGTTTTTT.

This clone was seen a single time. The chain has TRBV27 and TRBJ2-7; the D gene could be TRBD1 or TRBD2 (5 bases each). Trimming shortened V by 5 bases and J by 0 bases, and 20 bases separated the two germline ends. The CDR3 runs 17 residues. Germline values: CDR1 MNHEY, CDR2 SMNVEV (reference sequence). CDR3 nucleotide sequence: TGTGCCAGCAGTAGGGACCCCCAGGTCGCTCGCTCCTACGAGCAGTACTTC. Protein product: CASSRDPQVARSYEQYF.

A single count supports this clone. CDR3 protein: CSVVRTSGGGEQFF. The CDR3, as DNA: TGCAGCGTTGTGCGGACTAGCGGGGGTGGGGAGCAGTTCTTC. The chain joins TRBV29-1 to TRBJ2-1, with TRBD2 matching over 13 bases. The germline V gene has CDR1 SQVTM and CDR2 ANQGSEA. The V and J ends lost 4 bases and 10 bases, in that order; junction bases with no gene match: 7. This CDR3 has 14 residues.

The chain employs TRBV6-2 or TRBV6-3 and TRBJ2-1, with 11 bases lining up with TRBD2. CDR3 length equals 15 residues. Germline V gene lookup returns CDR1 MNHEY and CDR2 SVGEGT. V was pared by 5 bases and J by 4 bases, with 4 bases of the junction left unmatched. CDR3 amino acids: CASSLGTSGYNEQFF. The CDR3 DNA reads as TGTGCCAGCAGTCTCGGGACTAGCGGTTACAATGAGCAGTTCTTC.

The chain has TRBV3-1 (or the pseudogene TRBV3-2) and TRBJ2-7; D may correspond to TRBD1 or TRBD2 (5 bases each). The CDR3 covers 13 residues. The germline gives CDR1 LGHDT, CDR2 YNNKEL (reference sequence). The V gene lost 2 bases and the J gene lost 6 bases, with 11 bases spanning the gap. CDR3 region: CASSQFGGAEQYF. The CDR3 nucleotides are TGTGCCAGCAGCCAATTTGGGGGAGCCGAGCAGTACTTC.

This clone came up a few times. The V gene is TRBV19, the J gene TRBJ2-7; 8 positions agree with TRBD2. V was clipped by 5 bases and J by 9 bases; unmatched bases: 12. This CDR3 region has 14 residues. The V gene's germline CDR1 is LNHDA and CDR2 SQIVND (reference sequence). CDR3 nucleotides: TGTGCCAGTAGTCCGGGACTCAACCGGGGGGGGCAGTACTTC. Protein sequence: CASSPGLNRGGQYF.

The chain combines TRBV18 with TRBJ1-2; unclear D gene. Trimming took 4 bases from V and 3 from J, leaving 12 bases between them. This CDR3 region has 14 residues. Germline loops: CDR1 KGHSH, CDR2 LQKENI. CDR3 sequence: CASSLVLADYGYTF. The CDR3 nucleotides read TGTGCCAGCTCACTGGTTCTGGCGGACTATGGCTACACCTTC.

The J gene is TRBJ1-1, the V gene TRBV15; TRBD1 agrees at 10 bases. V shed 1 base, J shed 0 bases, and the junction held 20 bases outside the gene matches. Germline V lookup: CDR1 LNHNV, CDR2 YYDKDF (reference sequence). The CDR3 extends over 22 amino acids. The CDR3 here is CATSRGGGDRGPSDVLNTEAFF. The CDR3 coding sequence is TGTGCCACCAGCAGAGGTGGGGGGGACAGGGGTCCATCCGACGTACTGAACACTGAAGCTTTCTTT.

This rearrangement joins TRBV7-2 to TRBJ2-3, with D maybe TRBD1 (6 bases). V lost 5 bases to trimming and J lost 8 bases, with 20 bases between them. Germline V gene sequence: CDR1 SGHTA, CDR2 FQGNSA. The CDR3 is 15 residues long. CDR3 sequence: CASSVGSQGIGTQYF. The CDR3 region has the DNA TGTGCCAGCAGCGTCGGGTCACAGGGAATCGGTACGCAGTATTTT. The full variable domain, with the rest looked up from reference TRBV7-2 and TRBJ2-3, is GAGVSQSPSNKVTEKGKDVELRCDPISGHTALYWYRQSLGQGLEFLIYFQGNSAPDKSGLPSDRFSAERTGGSVSTLTIQRTQQEDSAVYLCASSVGSQGIGTQYFGPGTRLTVL.

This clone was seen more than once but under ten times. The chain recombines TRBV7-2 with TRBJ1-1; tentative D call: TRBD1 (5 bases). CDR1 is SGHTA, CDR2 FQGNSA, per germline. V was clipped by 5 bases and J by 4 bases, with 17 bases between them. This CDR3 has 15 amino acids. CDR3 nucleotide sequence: TGTGCCAGCAGCCCTTTTCCCCGGGGGGGCACTGAAGCTTTCTTT. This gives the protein CASSPFPRGGTEAFF.

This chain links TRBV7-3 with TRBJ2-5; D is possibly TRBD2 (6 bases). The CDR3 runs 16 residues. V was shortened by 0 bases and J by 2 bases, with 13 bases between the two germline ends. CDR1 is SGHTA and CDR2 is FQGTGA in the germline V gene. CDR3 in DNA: TGTGCCAGCAGCTTAACTGGCGGGAACCTTCAAGAGACCCAGTACTTC. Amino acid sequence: CASSLTGGNLQETQYF.

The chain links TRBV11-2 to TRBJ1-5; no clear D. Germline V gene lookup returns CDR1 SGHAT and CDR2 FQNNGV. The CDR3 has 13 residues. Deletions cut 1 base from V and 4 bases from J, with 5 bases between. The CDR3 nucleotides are TGTGCCAGCAGCTTAGGACAAAATCAGCCCCAGCATTTT. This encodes CASSLGQNQPQHF.

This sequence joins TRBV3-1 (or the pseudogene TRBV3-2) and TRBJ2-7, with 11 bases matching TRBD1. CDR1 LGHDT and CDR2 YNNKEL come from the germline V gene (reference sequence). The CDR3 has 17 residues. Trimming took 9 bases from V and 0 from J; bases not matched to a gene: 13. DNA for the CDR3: TGTGCCAGACCGGGACAGGGGGTTCAGCGGAACTCCTACGAGCAGTACTTC. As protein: CARPGQGVQRNSYEQYF.

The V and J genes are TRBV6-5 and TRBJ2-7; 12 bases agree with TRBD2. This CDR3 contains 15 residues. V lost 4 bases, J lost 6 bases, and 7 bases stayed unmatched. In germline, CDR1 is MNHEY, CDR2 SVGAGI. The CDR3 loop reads CASSWETSGSSEQYF. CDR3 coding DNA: TGTGCCAGCAGTTGGGAGACTAGCGGGAGTAGCGAGCAGTACTTC.

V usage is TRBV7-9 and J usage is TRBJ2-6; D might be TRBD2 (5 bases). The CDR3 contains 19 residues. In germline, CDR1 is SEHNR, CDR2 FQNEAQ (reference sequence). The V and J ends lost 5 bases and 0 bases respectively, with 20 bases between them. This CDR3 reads CASSLERRYLDSGANVLTF. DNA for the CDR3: TGTGCCAGCAGCCTAGAGAGGAGGTACTTAGACTCTGGGGCCAACGTCCTGACTTTC.

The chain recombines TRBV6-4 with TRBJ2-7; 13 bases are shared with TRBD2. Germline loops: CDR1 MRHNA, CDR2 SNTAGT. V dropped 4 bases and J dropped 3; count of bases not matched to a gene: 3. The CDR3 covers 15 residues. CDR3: CASSAGTSGVYEQYF. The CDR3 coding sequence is TGTGCCAGCAGTGCCGGGACTAGCGGGGTCTACGAGCAGTACTTC.

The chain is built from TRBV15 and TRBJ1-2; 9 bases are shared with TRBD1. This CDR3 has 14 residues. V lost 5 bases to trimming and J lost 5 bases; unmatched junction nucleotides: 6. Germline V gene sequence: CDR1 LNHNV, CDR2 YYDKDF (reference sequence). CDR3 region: CATSGTGRGYGYTF. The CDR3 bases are TGTGCCACCAGCGGGACAGGGAGAGGGTATGGCTACACCTTC.

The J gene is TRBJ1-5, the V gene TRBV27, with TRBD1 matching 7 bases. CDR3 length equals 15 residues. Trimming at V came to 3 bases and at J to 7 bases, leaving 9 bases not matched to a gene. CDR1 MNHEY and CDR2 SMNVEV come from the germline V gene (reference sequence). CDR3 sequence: CASSFGSGGGQPQHF. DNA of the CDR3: TGTGCCAGCAGTTTCGGGTCAGGGGGGGGGCAGCCCCAGCATTTT.

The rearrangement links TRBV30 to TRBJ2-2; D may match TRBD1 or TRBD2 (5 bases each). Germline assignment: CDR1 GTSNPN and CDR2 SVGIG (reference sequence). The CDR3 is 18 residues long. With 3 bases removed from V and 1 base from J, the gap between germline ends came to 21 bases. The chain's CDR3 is CAWRGYMGPALNTGELFF. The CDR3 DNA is TGTGCCTGGAGAGGATATATGGGACCAGCCCTGAACACCGGGGAGCTGTTTTTT.

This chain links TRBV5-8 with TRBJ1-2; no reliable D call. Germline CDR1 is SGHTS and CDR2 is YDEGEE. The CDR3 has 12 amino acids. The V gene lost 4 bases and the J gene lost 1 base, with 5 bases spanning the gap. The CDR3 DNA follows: TGTGCCAGCAGCGGAATTAACTATGGCTACACCTTC. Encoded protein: CASSGINYGYTF.

The CDR3 DNA reads TGCAGCGTTGATAAAACAGGCGTTCTAACTGAAGCTTTCTTT. As protein: CSVDKTGVLTEAFF. The chain is built from TRBV29-1 and TRBJ1-1; possible D gene TRBD1, 5 bases. Germline values: CDR1 SQVTM, CDR2 ANQGSEA. The V end was cut by 3 bases, the J end by 5 bases, with 16 bases between. CDR3 length: 14 residues.

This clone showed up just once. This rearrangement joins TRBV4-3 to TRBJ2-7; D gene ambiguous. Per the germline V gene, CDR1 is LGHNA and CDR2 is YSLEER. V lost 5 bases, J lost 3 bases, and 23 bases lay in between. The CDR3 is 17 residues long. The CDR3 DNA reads TGCGCCAGCAGCTTCAGCCCCAACTCACCCTTCCGCTACGAGCAGTACTTC. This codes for CASSFSPNSPFRYEQYF.

The CDR3 loop is CAWNNRGFPYEQYF. Written as DNA, the CDR3 is TGTGCCTGGAACAACAGGGGGTTTCCCTACGAGCAGTACTTC. The chain has TRBV30 and TRBJ2-7; 8 positions agree with TRBD1. Germline loops: CDR1 GTSNPN, CDR2 SVGIG (reference sequence). J lost 2 bases, V lost 4 bases, and 7 bases had no gene match. The CDR3 runs to 14 residues.

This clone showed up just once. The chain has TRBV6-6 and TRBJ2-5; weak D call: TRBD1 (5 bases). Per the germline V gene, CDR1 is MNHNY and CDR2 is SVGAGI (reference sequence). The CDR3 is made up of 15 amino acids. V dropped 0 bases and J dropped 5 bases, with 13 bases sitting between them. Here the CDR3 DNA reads TGTGCCAGCAGTTACTCGATAGGGGTCGGCGAGACCCAGTACTTC. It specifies CASSYSIGVGETQYF.

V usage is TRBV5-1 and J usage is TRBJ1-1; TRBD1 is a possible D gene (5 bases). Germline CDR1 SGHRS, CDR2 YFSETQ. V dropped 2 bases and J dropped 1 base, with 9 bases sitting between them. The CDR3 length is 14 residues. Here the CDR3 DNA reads TGCGCCAGCAGCTTAACCCAGGGGAACACTGAAGCTTTCTTT. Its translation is CASSLTQGNTEAFF.

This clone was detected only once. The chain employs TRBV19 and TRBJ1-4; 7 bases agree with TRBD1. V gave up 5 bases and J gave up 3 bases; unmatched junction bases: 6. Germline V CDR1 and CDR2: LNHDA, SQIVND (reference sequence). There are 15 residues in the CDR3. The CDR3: CASSLPGTANEKLFF. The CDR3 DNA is TGTGCCAGTAGTCTCCCCGGGACAGCTAATGAAAAACTGTTTTTT. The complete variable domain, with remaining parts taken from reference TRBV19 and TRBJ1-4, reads DGGITQSPKYLFRKEGQNVTLSCEQNLNHDAMYWYRQDPGQGLRLIYYSQIVNDFQKGDIAEGYSVSREKKESFPLTVTSAQKNPTAFYLCASSLPGTANEKLFFGSGTQLSVL.

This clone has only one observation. DNA of the CDR3: TGTGCCACCAGTGATTTATGGCGGGGGAGCATCTACGAGCAGTACTTC. Protein: CATSDLWRGSIYEQYF. V usage is TRBV24-1 and J usage is TRBJ2-7, with 7 bases fitting TRBD2. Germline V gene data show CDR1 as KGHDR and CDR2 as SFDVKD. CDR3 length equals 16 residues. V lost 1 base, J lost 3 bases, and 8 bases stayed unmatched.

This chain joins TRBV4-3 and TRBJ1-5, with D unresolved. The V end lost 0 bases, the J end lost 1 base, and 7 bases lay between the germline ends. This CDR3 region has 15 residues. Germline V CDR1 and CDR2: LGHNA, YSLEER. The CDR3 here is CASSQDIGSNQPQHF. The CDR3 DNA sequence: TGCGCCAGCAGCCAAGATATTGGAAGCAATCAGCCCCAGCATTTT.

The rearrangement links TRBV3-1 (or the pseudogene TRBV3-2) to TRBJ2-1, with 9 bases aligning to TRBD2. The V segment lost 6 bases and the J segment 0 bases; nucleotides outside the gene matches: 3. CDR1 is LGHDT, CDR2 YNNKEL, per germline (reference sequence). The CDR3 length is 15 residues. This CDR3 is CASRRLADSYNEQFF. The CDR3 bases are TGTGCCAGCAGACGACTAGCGGACTCCTACAATGAGCAGTTCTTC.